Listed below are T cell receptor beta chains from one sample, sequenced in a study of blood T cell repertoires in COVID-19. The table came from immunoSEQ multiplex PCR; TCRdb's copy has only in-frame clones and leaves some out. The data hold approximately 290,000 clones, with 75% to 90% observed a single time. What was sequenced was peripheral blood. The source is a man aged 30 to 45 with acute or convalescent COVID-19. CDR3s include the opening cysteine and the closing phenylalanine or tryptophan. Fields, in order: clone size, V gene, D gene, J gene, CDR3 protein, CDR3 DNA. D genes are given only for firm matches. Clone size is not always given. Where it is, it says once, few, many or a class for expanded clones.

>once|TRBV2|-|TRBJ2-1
CASSYDQGWRFF
TGTGCCAGCAGTTACGATCAGGGATGGAGGTTCTTC
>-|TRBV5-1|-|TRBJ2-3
CASSLELVRSTDTQYF
TGCGCCAGCAGCTTGGAACTAGTAAGGAGCACAGATACGCAGTATTTT
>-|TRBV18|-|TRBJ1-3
CASSPTGQGNTIYF
TGTGCCAGCTCACCAACAGGGCAGGGAAACACCATATATTTT
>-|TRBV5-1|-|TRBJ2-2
CASSFGENTGELFF
TGCGCCAGCAGCTTCGGGGAAAACACCGGGGAGCTGTTTTTT
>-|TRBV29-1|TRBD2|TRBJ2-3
CSVQRGAPDTQYF
TGCAGCGTCCAGCGGGGGGCCCCAGATACGCAGTATTTT
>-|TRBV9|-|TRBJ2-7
CASSPRDKTYEQYF
TGTGCCAGCAGCCCCCGGGACAAGACCTACGAGCAGTACTTC
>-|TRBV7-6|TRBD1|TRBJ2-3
CASSLGGGATDTQYF
TGTGCCAGCAGCTTAGGAGGGGGCGCGACAGATACGCAGTATTTT
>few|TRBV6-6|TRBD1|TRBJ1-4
CASTGTVINEKLFF
TGTGCCAGCACCGGGACAGTCATTAATGAAAAACTGTTTTTT
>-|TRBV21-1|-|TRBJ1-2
CASSKERITRGVANYGYTF
TGTGCCAGCAGCAAAGAAAGGATTACCAGGGGGGTAGCTAACTATGGCTACACCTTC
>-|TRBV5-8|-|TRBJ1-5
CASSLRTRNQPQHF
TGTGCCAGCAGCTTAAGGACACGTAATCAGCCCCAGCATTTT
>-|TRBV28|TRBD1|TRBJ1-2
CASSDLDRAGYTF
TGTGCCAGCAGTGATCTTGACAGGGCGGGCTACACCTTC
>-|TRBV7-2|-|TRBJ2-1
CASSPVVF
TGTGCCAGCAGCCCAGTGGTCTTC
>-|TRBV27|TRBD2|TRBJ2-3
CASNGGLAGWDTQYF
TGTGCCAGCAACGGGGGACTAGCGGGGTGGGATACGCAGTATTTT
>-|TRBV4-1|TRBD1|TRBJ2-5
CASSQVIFRGFKETQYF
TGCGCCAGCAGCCAAGTAATTTTCAGGGGGTTTAAAGAGACCCAGTACTTC
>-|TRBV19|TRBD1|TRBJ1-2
CASRRTGQGNYGYTF
TGTGCCAGTAGAAGAACCGGACAGGGCAACTATGGCTACACCTTC
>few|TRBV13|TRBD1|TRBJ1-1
CASSQKDRGGTEAFF
TGTGCCAGCAGCCAAAAGGACAGGGGGGGCACTGAAGCTTTCTTT
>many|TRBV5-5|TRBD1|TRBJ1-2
CASSWDRVNYGYTF
TGTGCCAGCAGCTGGGACAGGGTTAACTATGGCTACACCTTC
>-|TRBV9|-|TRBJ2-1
CASSVGPGWVNEQFF
TGTGCCAGCAGCGTAGGTCCAGGGTGGGTGAATGAGCAGTTCTTC
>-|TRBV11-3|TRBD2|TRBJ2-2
CASSPGALAGNTGELFF
TGTGCCAGCAGCCCCGGGGCCCTAGCGGGGAACACCGGGGAGCTGTTTTTT
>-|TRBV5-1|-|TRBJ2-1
CASSATPTEKAHNEQFF
TGCGCCAGCAGCGCAACCCCGACAGAGAAAGCCCACAATGAGCAGTTCTTC
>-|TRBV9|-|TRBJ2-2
CASSATGYTGELFF
TGTGCCAGCAGCGCAACAGGGTACACCGGGGAGCTGTTTTTT